The 23 T cell receptor beta chains below come from one sample, sequenced in a study of blood T cell repertoires in COVID-19. Repertoires were generated with immunoSEQ multiplex PCR, while TCRdb's copy carries only in-frame clones and drops some. The sample carries about 220,000 clones, roughly 84% recorded once. Sequenced sample: peripheral blood. The receptors stem from a woman of 80 years or more with acute or convalescent COVID-19.

In its sample, this clone was seen once. This chain joins TRBV3-1 (or the pseudogene TRBV3-2) and TRBJ1-1; TRBD1 might be the D (6 bases). The CDR3 runs to 13 residues. Germline assignment: CDR1 LGHDT and CDR2 YNNKEL (reference sequence). V gave up 6 bases and J gave up 5 bases, with 13 bases separating them. The CDR3 bases are TGTGCCAGCAGTTACAGGGTCGGGACTGAAGCTTTCTTT. Translation gives CASSYRVGTEAFF.

The V and J genes are TRBV24-1 and TRBJ2-1; TRBD1 matches at 10 bases. The junction had 8 bases not matched to a gene; V was cut back by 8 bases and J by 2 bases. Looked up from germline, CDR1 is KGHDR and CDR2 is SFDVKD. The CDR3 loop spans 16 amino acids. The CDR3: CATMGQGSGAYNEQFF. CDR3 in DNA: TGTGCCACCATGGGACAGGGGTCTGGAGCCTACAATGAGCAGTTCTTC.

The chain combines TRBV5-5 with TRBJ2-7; D is possibly TRBD1 (7 bases). The length of the CDR3 is 15 residues. Trimming left V 0 bases short and J 4 bases short, with 14 bases between. Germline V gene data show CDR1 as SGHKS and CDR2 as YYEKEE (reference sequence). The CDR3 spells CASSLEATGTYEQYF. In DNA form, the CDR3 reads TGTGCCAGCAGCTTGGAGGCGACAGGGACTTACGAGCAGTACTTC.

V usage is TRBV9 and J usage is TRBJ1-4, with D possibly matching TRBD1 (5 bases). Trimming stripped 4 bases from V and 7 bases from J, with 20 bases between. This CDR3 has 16 amino acids. Germline V gene sequence: CDR1 SGDLS, CDR2 YYNGEE. CDR3 in DNA: TGTGCCAGCAGCCCTCGGCAGGGAGGATCCGTTGAAAAACTGTTTTTT. Translation gives CASSPRQGGSVEKLFF.

The chain employs TRBV5-6 and TRBJ2-3; 9 bases map to TRBD1. Losses at the gene ends were 4 bases for V and 0 bases for J; bases not matched to a gene: 9. The CDR3 runs 17 residues. From germline, CDR1 is SGHDT and CDR2 YYEEEE. CDR3: CASSAEGQGPSTDTQYF. DNA for the CDR3: TGTGCCAGCAGCGCGGAGGGACAGGGACCTAGCACAGATACGCAGTATTTT.

V gene TRBV19 combines with J gene TRBJ2-7; D is undetermined. Between the trimmed V and J ends, which lost 5 bases and 4 bases, there was a span of 15 bases. Per germline, CDR1 LNHDA and CDR2 SQIVND (reference sequence). The CDR3 is 14 residues long. The CDR3, as DNA: TGTGCCAGTAGTGCCCCGGGTCCCTATTACGAGCAGTACTTC. It specifies CASSAPGPYYEQYF.

The rearrangement links TRBV2 to TRBJ2-5; 7 bases are shared with TRBD1. Germline assignment: CDR1 SNHLY and CDR2 FYNNEI. V trimming: 6 bases; J trimming: 1 base; junction bases outside the gene matches: 5. The CDR3 covers 14 residues. The CDR3 is CASRGDRAQETQYF. CDR3 in DNA: TGTGCCAGCAGGGGCGACAGGGCCCAAGAGACCCAGTACTTC.

V usage is TRBV29-1 and J usage is TRBJ2-7, with TRBD1 matching 9 bases. Per the germline V gene, CDR1 is SQVTM and CDR2 is ANQGSEA. This CDR3 is built from 12 residues. Trimming at V came to 4 bases and at J to 6 bases, leaving 4 bases not matched to a gene. CDR3 DNA sequence: TGCAGCGTTGGGCGGGGACAGGGCGAGCAGTACTTC. Translated, it gives CSVGRGQGEQYF.

J is TRBJ1-2 and V is TRBV4-2; TRBD1 agrees at 7 bases. The CDR3 loop spans 19 amino acids. J gave up 0 bases and V 0 bases, and 13 bases lay outside the gene matches. Germline V gene lookup returns CDR1 LGHNA and CDR2 YNFKEQ. The CDR3 is CASSQEVDRAGYSNYGYTF. In DNA, the CDR3 is TGTGCCAGCAGCCAAGAGGTAGACAGGGCCGGATATTCTAACTATGGCTACACCTTC.

The rearrangement uses TRBV5-6 and TRBJ1-1; 8 bases fit TRBD1. The CDR3 runs 15 residues. V gave up 2 bases and J gave up 5 bases; unmatched junction bases: 8. The germline CDR1 and CDR2 sequences are SGHDT and YYEEEE. Here the CDR3 DNA reads TGTGCCAGCAGCTTTGGGACAGGATGGGGTACTGAAGCTTTCTTT. Its translation is CASSFGTGWGTEAFF.

V gene TRBV9 combines with J gene TRBJ1-2, with a possible D match to TRBD1 (5 bases). This CDR3 is 15 amino acids long. Between the trimmed V and J ends, which lost 3 bases and 2 bases, there was a span of 14 bases. Germline V gives CDR1 SGDLS, CDR2 YYNGEE. This CDR3 reads CASSAPGRKNYGYTF. The CDR3 DNA sequence: TGTGCCAGCAGCGCACCAGGGCGCAAGAACTATGGCTACACCTTC.

Points on this clone: No DNA is shown, since the ends of the CDR3 on it are uncertain; the CDR3 is the one TCRdb lists. This chain links TRBV28 with TRBJ2-3; the DNA was not compared with TRBD1, the D call given in the table. The CDR3 length equals 14 residues, ends included. Germline V lookup: CDR1 MDHEN, CDR2 SYDVKM. CDR3 loop: CASSSSDSLGTQYF.

The chain uses TRBV6-4 and TRBJ1-1, with D maybe TRBD1 (5 bases). Germline V gene lookup returns CDR1 MRHNA and CDR2 SNTAGT. Trimming cost V 5 bases and J 5 bases, with 15 bases left between them. This CDR3 region has 14 residues. The CDR3 protein is CASSLTMGGTEAFF. CDR3 nucleotides: TGTGCCAGCAGTTTAACTATGGGGGGGACTGAAGCTTTCTTT.

The chain links TRBV2 to TRBJ1-2; D uncertain. Germline V CDR1 and CDR2: SNHLY, FYNNEI. The CDR3 consists of 13 residues. Trimming cost V 4 bases and J 0 bases, with 6 bases left between them. CDR3 in amino acids: CASSVEANYGYTF. DNA for the CDR3: TGTGCCAGCAGTGTAGAAGCTAACTATGGCTACACCTTC.

V gene TRBV6-6 combines with J gene TRBJ1-1, with no clear D. The V end lost 7 bases, the J end lost 1 base, and 16 bases lay between the germline ends. The CDR3 contains 15 residues. Germline CDR1 MNHNY, CDR2 SVGAGI (reference sequence). CDR3 in DNA: TGTGCCAGCATCAACTACGCGCGCGGGAACACTGAAGCTTTCTTT. This sequence encodes CASINYARGNTEAFF.

The chain carries TRBV5-4 and TRBJ2-1; D is ambiguous. Germline values: CDR1 SGHNT, CDR2 YYREEE (reference sequence). Trimming removed 0 bases from V and 9 bases from J, with 4 bases in between. CDR3 size: 11 residues. The CDR3 DNA reads as TGTGCCAGCAGCTTGGGCGGTGAGCAGTTCTTC. The encoded protein is CASSLGGEQFF.

The chain joins TRBV9 to TRBJ2-1; D might be TRBD2 (5 bases). The CDR3 contains 16 residues. CDR1 is SGDLS and CDR2 is YYNGEE in the germline V gene. Trimming removed 4 bases from V and 0 bases from J, with 14 bases in between. The CDR3 nucleotides read TGTGCCAGCAGCTTACGGACTCAAAGCTCCTACAATGAGCAGTTCTTC. It codes for CASSLRTQSSYNEQFF.

This clone was counted only a few times. The V gene is TRBV10-3, the J gene TRBJ1-2; TRBD1 matches 9 bases. The CDR3 covers 18 residues. Trimming removed 3 bases from V and 4 bases from J; junction bases left unmatched: 15. Germline-derived CDR1 and CDR2 are ENHRY and SYGVKD. CDR3 sequence (DNA): TGTGCCATCAGTGAATCCGGGACAGGGCTACGCAGGGGCTATGGCTACACCTTC. This gives the protein CAISESGTGLRRGYGYTF.

The genes are TRBV25-1 and TRBJ1-5; 8 bases are shared with TRBD1. Germline V gene lookup returns CDR1 MGHDK and CDR2 SYGVNS. The CDR3 contains 16 residues. V lost 5 bases and J lost 2; bases outside the gene matches: 8. The CDR3 is CASSPSGGQGNQPQHF. For the CDR3, the DNA is TGTGCCAGCAGTCCGTCAGGGGGACAGGGCAATCAGCCCCAGCATTTT. Full variable domain (missing parts from reference TRBV25-1 and TRBJ1-5): EADIYQTPRYLVIGTGKKITLECSQTMGHDKMYWYQQDPGMELHLIHYSYGVNSTEKGDLSSESTVSRIRTEHFPLTLESARPSHTSQYLCASSPSGGQGNQPQHFGDGTRLSIL.

This clone was recorded once. This sequence joins TRBV19 and TRBJ2-7; 9 nucleotides line up with TRBD1. Trimming took 5 bases from V and 2 from J; bases not matched to a gene: 4. Germline CDR1 reads LNHDA; CDR2 reads SQIVND (reference sequence). This CDR3 has 14 amino acids. The CDR3 spells CASSWDRVAYEQYF. The CDR3 DNA is TGTGCCAGTAGTTGGGACAGGGTCGCCTACGAGCAGTACTTC.

This chain connects TRBV15 to TRBJ1-1; the D is unclear. Germline loops: CDR1 LNHNV, CDR2 YYDKDF (reference sequence). V dropped 0 bases and J dropped 1 base, with 6 bases sitting between them. This CDR3 contains 14 residues. The CDR3: CATSRDHGNTEAFF. The CDR3 nucleotides read TGTGCCACCAGCAGAGATCACGGGAACACTGAAGCTTTCTTT.

This chain's CDR3 is CASSYSGGVSNEQFF. The CDR3 DNA sequence: TGTGCCAGCAGCTATAGCGGGGGAGTCTCCAATGAGCAGTTCTTC. The chain recombines TRBV5-5 with TRBJ2-1; 9 nucleotides align to TRBD2. Germline-derived CDR1 and CDR2 are SGHKS and YYEKEE (reference sequence). The CDR3 spans 15 residues. The J segment lost 6 bases and the V segment lost 3 bases, leaving 7 bases of the junction unmatched.

This clone was recorded only once. This specimen includes other DNA sequences encoding the same CDR3. V is TRBV18 and J is TRBJ1-5; D gene ambiguous. The V gene's germline CDR1 is KGHSH and CDR2 LQKENI. V lost 3 bases and J 0 bases, leaving 6 bases between the germline ends. The CDR3 runs 14 residues. The CDR3 sequence: CASSPGDSNQPQHF. CDR3 bases: TGTGCCAGCTCACCCGGGGATAGCAATCAGCCCCAGCATTTT.